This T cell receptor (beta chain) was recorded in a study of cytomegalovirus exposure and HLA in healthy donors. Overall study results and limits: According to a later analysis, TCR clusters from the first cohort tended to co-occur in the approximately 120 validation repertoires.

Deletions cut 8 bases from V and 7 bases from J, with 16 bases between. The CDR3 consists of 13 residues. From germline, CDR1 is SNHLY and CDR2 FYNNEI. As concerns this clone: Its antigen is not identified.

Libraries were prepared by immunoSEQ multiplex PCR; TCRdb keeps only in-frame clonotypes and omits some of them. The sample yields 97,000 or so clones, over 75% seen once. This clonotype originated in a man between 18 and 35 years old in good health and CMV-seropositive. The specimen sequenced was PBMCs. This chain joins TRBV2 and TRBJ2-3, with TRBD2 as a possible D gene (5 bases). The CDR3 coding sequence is TGTGCCAGCCTCCAACTAAGCGGCAATACGCAGTATTTT. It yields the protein CASLQLSGNTQYF.